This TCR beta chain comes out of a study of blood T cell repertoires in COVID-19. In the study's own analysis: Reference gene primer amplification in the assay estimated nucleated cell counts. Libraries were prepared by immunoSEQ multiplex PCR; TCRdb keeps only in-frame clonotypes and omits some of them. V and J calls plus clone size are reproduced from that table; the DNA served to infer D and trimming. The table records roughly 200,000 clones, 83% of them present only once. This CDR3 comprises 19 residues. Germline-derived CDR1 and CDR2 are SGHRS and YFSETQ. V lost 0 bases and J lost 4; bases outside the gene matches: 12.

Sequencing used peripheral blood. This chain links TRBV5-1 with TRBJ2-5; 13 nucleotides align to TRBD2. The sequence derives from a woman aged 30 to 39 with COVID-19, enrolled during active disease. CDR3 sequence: CASSLVRRTSGSWSETQYF. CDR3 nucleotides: TGCGCCAGCAGCTTGGTCAGGCGGACTAGCGGGAGTTGGTCAGAGACCCAGTACTTC.